The 20 T cell receptor beta chains below were found in one sample sequenced in a study of radiation and T cells in renal cell carcinoma. TCRdb's table, derived via immunoSEQ multiplex PCR, lists solely in-frame clones and lacks some. This sample has approximately 85,000 clones, with 80% to 90% found just once. The time point denotes: blood 4 weeks post-SBRT, at nephrectomy. The treatment: 15 Gy SBRT to primary tumor, nephrectomy 4 weeks later. The source was blood, collected from a patient whose treatment included radiotherapy and nephrectomy. These receptors all stem from a woman in her seventies with renal cell carcinoma.

This clone was seen a single time. V is TRBV5-1 and J is TRBJ1-1; a possible D gene is TRBD1 (6 bases). Trimming cost V 1 base and J 4 bases, with 11 bases left between them. From germline, CDR1 is SGHRS and CDR2 YFSETQ. The CDR3 consists of 14 residues. The CDR3 loop reads CASSLRGGLTEAFF. CDR3 coding DNA: TGCGCCAGCAGCTTGAGGGGGGGCCTCACTGAAGCTTTCTTT. Together with reference TRBV5-1 and TRBJ1-1, the CDR3 gives the full variable domain: KAGVTQTPRYLIKTRGQQVTLSCSPISGHRSVSWYQQTPGQGLQFLFEYFSETQRNKGNFPGRFSGRQFSNSRSEMNVSTLELGDSALYLCASSLRGGLTEAFFGQGTRLTVV.

The chain recombines TRBV6-4 with TRBJ2-1; possibly TRBD1 for D (6 bases). CDR1 is MRHNA, CDR2 SNTAGT, per germline. V was shortened by 0 bases and J by 8 bases, with 14 bases between the two germline ends. The CDR3 length is 15 residues. In DNA, the CDR3 is TGTGCCAGCAGTGACTCGGGGGCGTTCGGTGATGAGCAGTTCTTC. This codes for CASSDSGAFGDEQFF.

This rearrangement joins TRBV7-8 to TRBJ1-1; 9 positions agree with TRBD1. Germline V gene data show CDR1 as SGHVS and CDR2 as FQNEAQ. The CDR3 sequence is 14 residues long. Trimming at V came to 4 bases and at J to 5 bases, leaving 5 bases not matched to a gene. The CDR3 DNA follows: TGTGCCAGCAGCTCCCGGGACAGGGAAACTGAAGCTTTCTTT. It yields the protein CASSSRDRETEAFF.

The chain joins TRBV5-1 to TRBJ1-1, with D possibly being TRBD1 (6 bases). Germline CDR1 reads SGHRS; CDR2 reads YFSETQ. The V end was cut by 0 bases, the J end by 6 bases, with 12 bases between. CDR3 length: 14 amino acids. The CDR3 nucleotides are TGCGCCAGCAGCTTGGGAACAGGGACCCCTGAAGCTTTCTTT. Its translation is CASSLGTGTPEAFF.

The chain links TRBV25-1 to TRBJ1-1; 7 nucleotides line up with TRBD1. CDR1 is MGHDK and CDR2 is SYGVNS in the germline V gene. The CDR3 is 16 residues long. With 5 bases clipped from V and 4 bases from J, the junction kept 13 bases outside the gene matches. Here the CDR3 DNA reads TGTGCCAGCAGTTCGGGGCAGGGGGGCGGTGGCACTGAAGCTTTCTTT. It yields the protein CASSSGQGGGGTEAFF.

The V call is TRBV11-2, the J call TRBJ2-7; no definite D call. V was trimmed by 1 base and J by 0 bases, leaving 1 base between them. The CDR3 spans 12 residues. The germline V gene has CDR1 SGHAT and CDR2 FQNNGV. Here the CDR3 DNA reads TGTGCCAGCAGCTTAGGCTCCTACGAGCAGTACTTC. Translating gives CASSLGSYEQYF.

The chain joins TRBV11-3 to TRBJ2-2, with 8 bases that match TRBD1. With 5 bases clipped from V and 7 bases from J, the junction kept 9 bases outside the gene matches. The CDR3 is 15 residues long. Per germline, CDR1 SGHNT and CDR2 YENEEA. The CDR3, as DNA: TGTGCCAGCAGCCCTCTTGGGACAGGAAACGGGGAGCTGTTTTTT. Translation: CASSPLGTGNGELFF.

The chain joins TRBV5-1 to TRBJ2-5, with 8 bases lining up with TRBD1. This CDR3 has 14 amino acids. Germline CDR1 and CDR2: SGHRS and YFSETQ. The trim removed 4 bases at V and 2 bases at J, leaving 4 bases unmatched. Here the CDR3 DNA reads TGCGCCAGCAGCGGTGACAGGGGACAAGAGACCCAGTACTTC. It translates to CASSGDRGQETQYF.

V gene TRBV30 combines with J gene TRBJ1-2; TRBD1 agrees at 8 bases. The CDR3 totals 14 residues. The V gene end was trimmed by 3 bases and the J gene end by 3 bases; junction bases not matched to a gene: 6. Germline-derived CDR1 and CDR2 are GTSNPN and SVGIG (reference sequence). The CDR3 region is CAWSHGQGDYGYTF. DNA of the CDR3: TGTGCCTGGAGCCACGGACAGGGCGACTATGGCTACACCTTC.

V is TRBV4-2 and J is TRBJ1-3; D unresolved. Trimming left V 0 bases short and J 4 bases short, with 10 bases between. The CDR3 has 15 residues. Germline V gene data show CDR1 as LGHNA and CDR2 as YNFKEQ. CDR3 DNA: TGTGCCAGCAGCCAAGATAAAGGGAGCGGAAACACCATATATTTT. This sequence encodes CASSQDKGSGNTIYF.

The chain joins TRBV11-2 to TRBJ2-5; tentatively, D is TRBD1 (6 bases). The V gene lost 2 bases and the J gene lost 5 bases, with 12 bases spanning the gap. Germline V gene sequence: CDR1 SGHAT, CDR2 FQNNGV. The CDR3 sequence is 14 residues long. The CDR3 here is CASSLQGLGETQYF. The CDR3 nucleotides are TGTGCCAGCAGCTTACAGGGGCTGGGTGAGACCCAGTACTTC. Supplemented by reference TRBV11-2 and TRBJ2-5, the full variable domain reads EAGVAQSPRYKIIEKRQSVAFWCNPISGHATLYWYQQILGQGPKLLIQFQNNGVVDDSQLPKDRFSAERLKGVDSTLKIQPAKLEDSAVYLCASSLQGLGETQYFGPGTRLLVL.

V usage is TRBV5-4 and J usage is TRBJ1-1, with D hard to call. The CDR3 is 13 residues long. CDR1 is SGHNT, CDR2 YYREEE, per germline (reference sequence). The V end was cut by 2 bases, the J end by 8 bases, with 13 bases between. The CDR3 reads CASSFRVAAEAFF. CDR3 DNA sequence: TGTGCCAGCAGCTTCCGGGTGGCGGCAGAAGCTTTCTTT.

The chain has TRBV6-5 and TRBJ1-4; no definite D call. Trimming took off 0 bases at V and 6 bases at J, with 11 bases between the two ends. CDR1 and CDR2 from the germline V gene are MNHEY and SVGAGI. The CDR3 spans 15 residues. CDR3 loop: CASSYSGSRDEKLFF. The DNA of the CDR3 is TGTGCCAGCAGTTACTCGGGCAGTCGAGATGAAAAACTGTTTTTT.

The genes are TRBV9 and TRBJ2-1; a possible D gene is TRBD1 (6 bases). Trimming pared 0 bases from V and 7 bases from J, leaving 14 bases between. The germline gives CDR1 SGDLS, CDR2 YYNGEE. This CDR3 is 15 amino acids long. CDR3 in DNA: TGTGCCAGCAGCGTAGACAGGGTGGAGATAAATGAGCAGTTCTTC. This gives the protein CASSVDRVEINEQFF.

The genes are TRBV7-2 and TRBJ1-2; 12 positions match TRBD1. This CDR3 has 15 residues. Germline trimming cut 3 bases from V and 3 bases from J; bases unmatched to any gene: 2. Germline V gene lookup returns CDR1 SGHTA and CDR2 FQGNSA. DNA of the CDR3: TGTGCCAGCAGCTTTGGGACAGGGGGCGACTATGGCTACACCTTC. Translation gives CASSFGTGGDYGYTF.

The chain employs TRBV5-4 and TRBJ1-2; 7 nucleotides align to TRBD1. The trim removed 5 bases at V and 1 base at J, leaving 8 bases unmatched. The CDR3 is made up of 15 amino acids. The germline V gene encodes CDR1 SGHNT and CDR2 YYREEE (reference sequence). The CDR3 is CASSPGTALNYGYTF. The CDR3 region has the DNA TGTGCCAGCAGTCCGGGGACAGCCCTTAACTATGGCTACACCTTC.

The rearrangement uses TRBV15 and TRBJ2-2, with TRBD2 identical over 7 bases. Germline CDR1 LNHNV, CDR2 YYDKDF (reference sequence). The ends lost 0 bases at V and 4 bases at J; junction bases unmatched: 5. This CDR3 contains 16 residues. The CDR3 bases are TGTGCCACCAGCAGAGAGCTAGCGGCCGGCACCGGGGAGCTGTTTTTT. Amino acids: CATSRELAAGTGELFF.

The chain combines TRBV11-2 with TRBJ2-7; D gene unclear. Between the trimmed V and J ends, which lost 6 bases and 1 base, there was a span of 13 bases. Germline CDR1 SGHAT, CDR2 FQNNGV. The CDR3 covers 14 residues. DNA for the CDR3: TGTGCCAGCAGTCCAAATTTGGGGTCCTACGAGCAGTACTTC. Translated: CASSPNLGSYEQYF.

CDR3 sequence reads: CASSVIQGGNTEAFF. Written as DNA, the CDR3 is TGTGCCAGCAGCGTAATTCAGGGAGGGAACACTGAAGCTTTCTTT. The rearrangement uses TRBV9 and TRBJ1-1; possible D gene TRBD1, 5 bases. This CDR3 spans 15 amino acids. From germline, CDR1 is SGDLS and CDR2 YYNGEE. Trimming removed 1 base at V and 1 base at J, with 11 bases between. The variable domain in full, completed from reference TRBV9 and TRBJ1-1, reads DSGVTQTPKHLITATGQRVTLRCSPRSGDLSVYWYQQSLDQGLQFLIQYYNGEERAKGNILERFSAQQFPDLHSELNLSSLELGDSALYFCASSVIQGGNTEAFFGQGTRLTVV.

This clone was observed once. J is TRBJ2-1 and V is TRBV27; 8 nucleotides match TRBD1. This CDR3 region has 16 residues. V was pared by 2 bases and J by 4 bases, with 7 bases of the junction left unmatched. CDR1 and CDR2 (germline): MNHEY, SMNVEV (reference sequence). DNA for the CDR3: TGTGCCAGCAGTTTAACATCAGGGGGCTGGTACAATGAGCAGTTCTTC. This codes for CASSLTSGGWYNEQFF.